The present TCR beta chain was sequenced within a study of blood T cells in healthy people across ages. With a J-beta primer mix and a sample-barcoded 5' primer, a second PCR ran about 7 to 12 cycles. TCRdb reanalysed the 5' RACE reads using MiXCR and keeps one entry per CDR3 protein. The repertoire holds hundreds of thousands of distinct CDR3 sequences, with 56% as singletons. Germline V gene data show CDR1 as SQVTM and CDR2 as ANQGSEA. Trimming removed 7 bases from V and 8 bases from J, with 18 bases in between. This CDR3 region has 14 residues. V gene TRBV29-1 combines with J gene TRBJ1-6; D may be TRBD1 (6 bases). This receptor was obtained from a man in his forties in good health. Sequenced: blood. CDR3 sequence: CSEIYTPGDSPLHF. The DNA of the CDR3 is TGCAGCGAGATCTACACCCCAGGGGATTCACCCCTCCACTTT.